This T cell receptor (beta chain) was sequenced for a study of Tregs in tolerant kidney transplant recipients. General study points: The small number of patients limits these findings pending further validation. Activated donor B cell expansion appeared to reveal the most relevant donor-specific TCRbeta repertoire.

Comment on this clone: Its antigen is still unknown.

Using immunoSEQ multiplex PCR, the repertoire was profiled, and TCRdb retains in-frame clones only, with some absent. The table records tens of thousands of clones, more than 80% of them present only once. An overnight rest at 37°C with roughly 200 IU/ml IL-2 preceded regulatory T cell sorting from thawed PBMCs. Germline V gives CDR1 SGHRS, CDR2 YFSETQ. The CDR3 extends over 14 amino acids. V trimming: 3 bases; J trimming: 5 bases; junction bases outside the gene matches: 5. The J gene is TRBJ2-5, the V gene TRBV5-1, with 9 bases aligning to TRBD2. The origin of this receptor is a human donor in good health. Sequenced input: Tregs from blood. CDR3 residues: CASSSGLARETQYF. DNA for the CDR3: TGCGCCAGCAGCTCGGGACTAGCCAGGGAGACCCAGTACTTC.